This is a list of T cell receptor beta chains from one sample in a study of OX40 agonist ivuxolimab in advanced cancers. Clones were read by immunoSEQ multiplex PCR, and TCRdb kept only the in-frame ones, dropping some. The table includes some 75,000 clones, roughly 90% detected once. The starting material was CD4+ or CD8+ T cells sorted from blood, obtained in a trial of the OX40 agonist ivuxolimab. These receptors were collected from an adult with an advanced solid tumor such as melanoma, head and neck, liver or kidney cancer. Both conserved end residues are part of each CDR3. The order of the fields is J gene, D gene, clone size, V gene, CDR3 protein, CDR3 DNA. A D gene is named only where the DNA matches it firmly. Size tells how often a clone was seen (once, few, many) or the class of an expanded clone, and some rows leave it out.

TRBJ2-3	NA	NA	TRBV19	CASSTGTYTDTQYF	TGTGCCAGTAGTACAGGGACTTACACAGATACGCAGTATTTT
TRBJ2-1	NA	NA	TRBV30	CAIDAGPFNNEQFF	TGTGCCATAGACGCAGGCCCCTTTAACAATGAGCAGTTCTTC
TRBJ1-2	TRBD1	few	TRBV5-4	CASSFSDRGGGYTF	TGTGCCAGCAGCTTTTCAGACAGGGGTGGTGGCTACACCTTC
TRBJ2-6	NA	NA	TRBV6-5	CASSLPGPGANVLTF	TGTGCCAGCAGTCTTCCAGGGCCTGGGGCCAACGTCCTGACTTTC
TRBJ2-2	TRBD2	NA	TRBV18	CASSPRTSGVTGELFF	TGTGCCAGCTCACCACGGACTAGCGGGGTGACCGGGGAGCTGTTTTTT
TRBJ1-3	NA	NA	TRBV27	CASSLIPGNTIYF	TGTGCCAGCAGTTTAATCCCTGGAAACACCATATATTTT
TRBJ2-3	TRBD1	NA	TRBV6-5	CASMHTGERQYF	TGTGCCAGCATGCATACAGGGGAGAGACAGTATTTT
TRBJ2-4	NA	NA	TRBV30	CAWSVLAGAKNIQYF	TGTGCCTGGAGTGTACTTGCGGGGGCCAAAAACATTCAGTACTTC
TRBJ2-5	NA	NA	TRBV21-1	CASSPRDRAKTQYF	TGTGCCAGCAGCCCCCGGGACAGGGCCAAGACCCAGTACTTC
TRBJ1-1	NA	NA	TRBV5-6	CASRPYRSRTEAFF	TGTGCCAGCAGACCCTACAGGTCGCGGACTGAAGCTTTCTTT
TRBJ1-2	TRBD1	NA	TRBV28	CASTTSGTGMRGYTF	TGTGCCAGTACGACCTCCGGGACAGGGATGAGGGGCTACACCTTC
TRBJ1-2	NA	NA	TRBV29-1	CSVWGSYGYTF	TGCAGCGTATGGGGGAGCTATGGCTACACCTTC
TRBJ2-1	TRBD2	NA	TRBV5-1	CASSNLAGGGNEQFF	TGCGCCAGCAGCAATCTAGCGGGAGGGGGCAATGAGCAGTTCTTC
TRBJ2-3	NA	NA	TRBV19	CASSIAFTAAGDTQYF	TGTGCCAGTAGTATCGCTTTTACGGCGGCGGGGGATACGCAGTATTTT
TRBJ2-5	NA	NA	TRBV4-3	CASSQAVRGTQYF	TGCGCCAGCAGCCAAGCAGTCCGGGGGACCCAGTACTTC
TRBJ2-5	NA	NA	TRBV28	CASSPRDSRGTQYF	TGTGCCAGCAGTCCCCGGGACTCGCGGGGGACCCAGTACTTC
TRBJ2-1	TRBD1	NA	TRBV27	CASSSDRGKKQFF	TGTGCCAGCAGTTCGGACAGGGGGAAAAAGCAGTTCTTC
TRBJ1-1	TRBD1	NA	TRBV19	CASSAITGTAEAFF	TGTGCCAGTAGTGCAATTACAGGGACAGCTGAAGCTTTCTTT
TRBJ2-2	TRBD2	NA	TRBV13	CASSGLAGFNTGELFF	TGTGCCAGCAGCGGGCTAGCGGGATTCAACACCGGGGAGCTGTTTTTT
TRBJ1-5	NA	NA	TRBV6-5	CASRSLLTGNQPQHF	TGTGCCAGCAGGTCACTTTTAACAGGGAATCAGCCCCAGCATTTT
TRBJ2-3	NA	NA	TRBV4-1	CASSFRVGDTQYF	TGCGCCAGCAGCTTCAGGGTCGGAGATACGCAGTATTTT
TRBJ2-5	NA	NA	TRBV18	CASSPYQKETQYF	TGTGCCAGCTCACCATACCAGAAGGAGACCCAGTACTTC
TRBJ1-2	NA	NA	TRBV6-1	CASSDTVNYGYTF	TGTGCCAGCAGTGATACAGTTAACTATGGCTACACCTTC
TRBJ2-2	TRBD1	NA	TRBV19	CASSTTKPGTGGLAGELFF	TGTGCCAGTAGTACCACTAAGCCCGGGACAGGGGGCTTGGCCGGGGAGCTGTTTTTT
TRBJ1-1	NA	few	TRBV30	CAWSGGMNTEAFF	TGTGCCTGGAGTGGAGGGATGAACACTGAAGCTTTCTTT
TRBJ2-7	NA	NA	TRBV25-1	CASSESATNEQYF	TGTGCCAGCAGTGAATCGGCGACAAACGAGCAGTACTTC
TRBJ2-3	TRBD2	NA	TRBV2	CASSASGGALNTQYF	TGTGCCAGCAGCGCTAGCGGGGGGGCCCTAAATACGCAGTATTTT
TRBJ2-1	TRBD1	NA	TRBV6-5	CASRPKGTGGREQFF	TGTGCCAGCAGGCCAAAAGGGACAGGGGGACGGGAGCAGTTCTTC
TRBJ2-3	TRBD2	NA	TRBV9	CASSVTSGRGGTDTQYF	TGTGCCAGCAGCGTAACTAGCGGGAGAGGAGGCACAGATACGCAGTATTTT
TRBJ2-7	NA	NA	TRBV6-6	CASSRGITTDYEQYF	TGTGCCAGCAGTCGGGGCATAACGACAGACTACGAGCAGTACTTC
TRBJ2-1	TRBD2	NA	TRBV10-3	CAISSGLAGDDEQFF	TGTGCCATCAGTTCAGGACTAGCGGGGGATGATGAGCAGTTCTTC
TRBJ2-5	NA	NA	TRBV14	CASSQAFGSQGFMETQYF	TGTGCCAGCAGCCAAGCTTTTGGGAGTCAGGGTTTTATGGAGACCCAGTACTTC
TRBJ2-2	NA	NA	TRBV18	CASSVQGFTGELFF	TGTGCCAGCTCAGTACAGGGATTCACCGGGGAGCTGTTTTTT
TRBJ2-6	TRBD2	NA	TRBV19	CASTDGGAGANVLTF	TGTGCCAGTACCGACGGGGGGGCTGGGGCCAACGTCCTGACTTTC
TRBJ1-3	NA	few	TRBV21-1	CASSIRPPSGNTIYF	TGTGCCAGCAGCATTCGTCCTCCCTCTGGAAACACCATATATTTT
TRBJ2-5	NA	NA	TRBV2	CASRADRSSETQYF	TGTGCCAGCAGGGCGGATAGGAGTTCTGAGACCCAGTACTTC
TRBJ2-3	NA	NA	TRBV30	CAGGGGITDTQYF	TGTGCCGGGGGGGGCGGAATCACAGATACGCAGTATTTT
TRBJ1-4	NA	NA	TRBV4-1	CASSQDWVLGEKLFF	TGCGCCAGCAGCCAAGATTGGGTACTGGGGGAAAAACTGTTTTTT
TRBJ1-1	TRBD1	NA	TRBV12-5	CASGFPRQGAVNTEAFF	TGTGCTAGTGGTTTTCCCCGGCAGGGGGCTGTGAACACTGAAGCTTTCTTT
TRBJ2-3	TRBD2	NA	TRBV4-3	CASSQGDYPTDTQYF	TGCGCCAGCAGCCAAGGGGACTACCCCACAGATACGCAGTATTTT
TRBJ1-1	NA	NA	TRBV6-4	CASRRRDTEAFF	TGTGCCAGCCGTCGCCGAGACACTGAAGCTTTCTTT
TRBJ2-5	NA	once	TRBV14	CASSPLGGRGETQYF	TGTGCCAGCAGCCCCCTGGGGGGCAGGGGAGAGACCCAGTACTTC
TRBJ1-2	TRBD1	NA	TRBV27	CASRDLRQGVTHFYGYTF	TGTGCCAGCAGGGACCTACGACAGGGAGTAACTCACTTCTATGGCTACACCTTC
TRBJ2-7	NA	NA	TRBV29-1	CSVLTGGGYEQYF	TGCAGCGTTCTAACCGGGGGAGGATACGAGCAGTACTTC
TRBJ1-5	NA	few	TRBV4-1	CASSQEGRGFNQPQHF	TGCGCCAGCAGCCAAGAGGGCAGGGGCTTCAATCAGCCCCAGCATTTT
TRBJ1-2	NA	NA	TRBV9	CASSLLGGASGYGYTF	TGTGCCAGCAGCCTCCTCGGGGGGGCGAGTGGGTATGGCTACACCTTC
TRBJ1-2	NA	NA	TRBV2	CASRVGGYGYTF	TGTGCCAGCAGGGTGGGTGGCTATGGCTACACCTTC
TRBJ2-3	NA	NA	TRBV29-1	CSVEDRKGFIMGTDTQYF	TGCAGCGTTGAAGATCGAAAGGGGTTCATCATGGGCACAGATACGCAGTATTTT
TRBJ1-2	NA	NA	TRBV27	CASSLSAPGTNGYTF	TGTGCCAGCAGTTTATCTGCCCCTGGGACAAATGGCTACACCTTC
TRBJ2-3	NA	NA	TRBV9	CASSRRDLGWDTDTQYF	TGTGCCAGCAGCCGCCGAGATTTAGGATGGGACACAGATACGCAGTATTTT
TRBJ2-1	NA	once	TRBV5-6	CASTVAGLHNEQFF	TGTGCCAGCACCGTCGCGGGACTGCACAATGAGCAGTTCTTC
TRBJ2-3	TRBD1	once	TRBV10-3	CAISESGGEVTDTQYF	TGTGCCATCAGTGAGTCAGGGGGCGAGGTGACAGATACGCAGTATTTT
TRBJ2-3	TRBD1	NA	TRBV27	CASSLYRGHGDTQYF	TGTGCCAGCAGTTTATACAGGGGGCACGGAGATACGCAGTATTTT
TRBJ1-1	NA	few	TRBV28	CASEGGTEAFF	TGTGCCAGCGAGGGGGGCACTGAAGCTTTCTTT
TRBJ2-6	NA	NA	TRBV11-2	CASSTGHVGANVLTF	TGTGCCAGCAGCACCGGACACGTGGGGGCCAACGTCCTGACTTTC